One and the same sample provided the 21 T cell receptor beta chains below, sequenced in a study of blood T cells in healthy people across ages. Together with a sample-barcoded 5' primer, a J-beta primer mix was included in a second PCR lasting about 7 to 11 cycles. TCRdb itself ran the 5' RACE reads through MiXCR, one entry per CDR3 protein. The data show about 1.1 million distinct CDR3 sequences, about two fifths seen once. Sequenced: blood. Source of these receptors: a man aged 18 to 29 in good health.

The chain joins TRBV5-1 to TRBJ1-4; no definite D call. V lost 3 bases to trimming and J lost 5 bases, with 17 bases between them. Germline values: CDR1 SGHRS, CDR2 YFSETQ. The length of the CDR3 is 16 residues. The CDR3 sequence: CASSSYPGETNEKLFF. CDR3 sequence (DNA): TGCGCCAGCAGCTCGTACCCCGGAGAGACAAATGAAAAACTGTTTTTT.

The CDR3 DNA reads as TGTGCCAGCAGCTTGTTTGTGTTTAACAGGGGGTTATGGAATGAGCAGTTCTTC. Its translation is CASSLFVFNRGLWNEQFF. The genes are TRBV5-5 and TRBJ2-1; 8 bases are shared with TRBD1. Germline loops: CDR1 SGHKS, CDR2 YYEKEE (reference sequence). This CDR3 is built from 18 residues. V lost 1 base to trimming and J lost 7 bases; unmatched junction nucleotides: 16. Filled out from reference TRBV5-5 and TRBJ2-1, the complete variable domain reads DAGVTQSPTHLIKTRGQQVTLRCSPISGHKSVSWYQQVLGQGPQFIFQYYEKEERGRGNFPDRFSARQFPNYSSELNVNALLLGDSALYLCASSLFVFNRGLWNEQFFGPGTRLTVL.

This clonotype showed up just a few times. The chain employs TRBV29-1 and TRBJ1-1; 10 positions match TRBD1. V lost 4 bases, J lost 6 bases, and 8 bases stayed unmatched. The length of the CDR3 is 14 residues. The V gene's germline CDR1 is SQVTM and CDR2 ANQGSEA. CDR3 region: CSVVTGTGVAEAFF. Written as DNA, the CDR3 is TGCAGCGTTGTAACCGGGACAGGGGTCGCTGAAGCTTTCTTT.

A few counts support this clonotype. The chain joins TRBV20-1 to TRBJ1-5, with 12 bases aligning to TRBD1. Trimming cost V 3 bases and J 2 bases; bases outside gene matches: 2. Germline V gene data show CDR1 as DFQATT and CDR2 as SNEGSKA (reference sequence). The CDR3 is made up of 15 amino acids. This chain's CDR3 is CSASGTGGGNQPQHF. The CDR3, as DNA: TGCAGTGCTAGTGGGACAGGGGGCGGCAATCAGCCCCAGCATTTT.

The rearrangement links TRBV4-2 to TRBJ2-3; D call uncertain. From germline, CDR1 is LGHNA and CDR2 YNFKEQ. This CDR3 is built from 15 residues. V lost 1 base and J lost 5, with 13 bases in between. Written as DNA, the CDR3 is TGTGCCAGCAGCCAAGGACTGGGTAACGGAGATACGCAGTATTTT. Its translation is CASSQGLGNGDTQYF.

The genes are TRBV24-1 and TRBJ2-5; the D gene is possibly TRBD2 (6 bases). This CDR3 has 14 amino acids. From germline, CDR1 is KGHDR and CDR2 SFDVKD. V lost 4 bases to trimming and J lost 3 bases, with 11 bases between them. The CDR3: CATSDPGREETQYF. In nucleotides, the CDR3 is TGTGCCACCAGTGACCCCGGGAGAGAAGAGACCCAGTACTTC.

CDR3: CASSYQAGQQPQHF. The CDR3 DNA follows: TGTGCCAGCAGTTACCAGGCAGGCCAACAGCCCCAGCATTTT. The rearrangement joins TRBV6-2 or TRBV6-3 to TRBJ1-5; D is ambiguous. Germline V CDR1 and CDR2: MNHEY, SVGEGT. Trimming pared 2 bases from V and 7 bases from J, leaving 12 bases between. The CDR3 extends over 14 amino acids.

This clonotype occurred a few times. The CDR3 here is CASSYSGSTYEQYF. In DNA, the CDR3 is TGTGCCAGCAGTTACTCCGGGTCCACCTACGAGCAGTACTTC. V and J are TRBV6-5 and TRBJ2-7, with no clear D. CDR3 size: 14 residues. V lost 0 bases and J 2 bases, leaving 8 bases between the germline ends. CDR1 is MNHEY, CDR2 SVGAGI, per germline.

This clonotype came up a few times. This chain connects TRBV29-1 to TRBJ1-2, with TRBD1 identical over 7 bases. This CDR3 has 12 amino acids. V dropped 7 bases and J dropped 4; count of bases not matched to a gene: 6. Per germline, CDR1 SQVTM and CDR2 ANQGSEA. DNA for the CDR3: TGCAGCGCCTCGGGACAGCTCTATGGCTACACCTTC. It yields the protein CSASGQLYGYTF.

This clonotype was detected a few times. CDR3 protein: CASSDSRYNEQYF. CDR3 DNA sequence: TGTGCCAGCAGTGACAGCAGATACAATGAGCAGTACTTC. V gene TRBV6-2 or TRBV6-3 combines with J gene TRBJ2-7; D may be TRBD1 (5 bases). The CDR3 runs to 13 residues. Trimming shortened V by 5 bases and J by 7 bases, and 15 bases separated the two germline ends. The germline V gene has CDR1 MNHEY and CDR2 SVGEGT.

The chain combines TRBV7-9 with TRBJ1-6; no clear D gene. The CDR3 has 18 residues. Germline CDR1 and CDR2: SEHNR and FQNEAQ (reference sequence). Trimming removed 4 bases from V and 5 bases from J, with 21 bases in between. This CDR3 reads CASSSPRNEPGDNSPLHF. DNA of the CDR3: TGTGCCAGCAGCTCCCCTAGAAACGAGCCTGGGGATAATTCACCCCTCCACTTT.

This clonotype was detected only a few times. This sequence joins TRBV3-1 and TRBJ2-1; 8 bases are shared with TRBD1. The CDR3 covers 15 residues. V lost 3 bases to trimming and J lost 8 bases; unmatched junction nucleotides: 9. Germline CDR1 and CDR2: LGHDT and YNNKEL (reference sequence). In DNA, the CDR3 is TGTGCCAGCAGCCAGTTCAGGGGGCTCCTCGATGAGCAGTTCTTC. Its translation: CASSQFRGLLDEQFF.

This chain uses TRBV7-9 with TRBJ2-3; 10 positions match TRBD1. CDR3 size: 15 residues. V lost 1 base to trimming and J lost 7 bases; unmatched junction nucleotides: 5. Germline V gene sequence: CDR1 SEHNR, CDR2 FQNEAQ (reference sequence). In nucleotides, the CDR3 is TGTGCCAGCAGCTTAGGGGACAGGGGATCATATACGCAGTATTTT. This encodes CASSLGDRGSYTQYF.

This clonotype was counted many times. The J gene is TRBJ1-4, the V gene TRBV6-5, with unresolved D. The CDR3 loop spans 14 amino acids. Germline V CDR1 and CDR2: MNHEY, SVGAGI. V lost 6 bases, J lost 10 bases, and 18 bases lay in between. The CDR3: CASRTGSTFGKLFF. The CDR3 region has the DNA TGTGCCAGCAGGACTGGTTCGACTTTTGGAAAACTGTTTTTT.

The chain couples TRBV7-9 to TRBJ1-2; 8 nucleotides line up with TRBD1. Germline CDR1 is SEHNR and CDR2 is FQNEAQ (reference sequence). There are 13 residues in the CDR3. V dropped 7 bases and J dropped 3; count of bases not matched to a gene: 4. The CDR3 sequence: CASTQGVDYGYTF. In DNA, the CDR3 is TGTGCCAGCACACAGGGGGTTGACTATGGCTACACCTTC. Using reference TRBV7-9 and TRBJ1-2 for the parts outside the CDR3, the full variable domain is DTGVSQNPRHKITKRGQNVTFRCDPISEHNRLYWYRQTLGQGPEFLTYFQNEAQLEKSRLLSDRFSAERPKGSFSTLEIQRTEQGDSAMYLCASTQGVDYGYTFGSGTRLTVV.

The rearrangement joins TRBV20-1 to TRBJ1-2, with 8 bases fitting TRBD1. The V gene's germline CDR1 is DFQATT and CDR2 SNEGSKA (reference sequence). The CDR3 is 15 amino acids. J was trimmed by 0 bases and V by 6 bases; bases with no gene match: 9. The CDR3 DNA sequence: TGCAGTGCCGTCGACAGGGGAAAGGCTAACTATGGCTACACCTTC. Its translation: CSAVDRGKANYGYTF.

The chain employs TRBV7-2 and TRBJ1-1, with a weak D call TRBD1 (5 bases). CDR1 SGHTA and CDR2 FQGNSA come from the germline V gene. The CDR3 runs to 12 residues. V lost 0 bases and J lost 10, with 9 bases in between. The CDR3 DNA is TGTGCCAGCAGCTTAGCGATCGGGGGAGCTTTCTTT. Residues: CASSLAIGGAFF.

The chain couples TRBV12-3 or TRBV12-4 to TRBJ2-1; 10 positions match TRBD2. The CDR3 is 15 residues long. The ends lost 5 bases at V and 3 bases at J; junction bases unmatched: 4. Here the CDR3 reads CASSPSGGYYNEQFF. For the CDR3, the DNA is TGTGCCAGCAGTCCTAGCGGGGGTTACTACAATGAGCAGTTCTTC.

The rearrangement links TRBV12-5 to TRBJ1-4; D perhaps matches TRBD1 (6 bases). From germline, CDR1 is LGHNT and CDR2 FRNRAP. The CDR3 loop spans 17 amino acids. V gave up 1 base and J gave up 3 bases, with 15 bases separating them. CDR3 nucleotide sequence: TGTGCTAGTGGTTTGGGTACAGGGTCGGGGGCTAATGAAAAACTGTTTTTT. This codes for CASGLGTGSGANEKLFF.

In its sample, this clonotype was seen many times. The gene calls are TRBV6-5 and TRBJ1-4; D not certain. The CDR3 contains 14 residues. Trimming cost V 7 bases and J 1 base, with 10 bases left between them. CDR1 is MNHEY and CDR2 is SVGAGI in the germline V gene. CDR3 DNA sequence: TGTGCCAGCACAGCGCGGGTAACTAATGAAAAACTGTTTTTT. It is translated as CASTARVTNEKLFF.

In DNA form, the CDR3 reads TGCAGCGTGGGGGGTGCTTCCTACAATGAGCAGTACTTC. Amino acids: CSVGGASYNEQYF. V is TRBV29-1 and J is TRBJ2-7, with D maybe TRBD2 (6 bases). The V gene lost 6 bases and the J gene lost 7 bases, with 19 bases spanning the gap. Germline CDR1 reads SQVTM; CDR2 reads ANQGSEA. The CDR3 spans 13 residues.